This T cell receptor beta chain was identified in a study of T cell responses to AZD1222 COVID-19 vaccine. TCRdb's table, derived via immunoSEQ multiplex PCR, lists solely in-frame clones and lacks some. The sample lists roughly 130,000 clones, around 91% occurring once. V was pared by 6 bases and J by 5 bases, with 22 bases between. The germline V gene has CDR1 MDHEN and CDR2 SYDVKM. This CDR3 has 16 residues. The rearrangement uses TRBV28 and TRBJ1-2; D remains unclear. This TCR derives from an adult in good health. The sample consisted of peripheral blood, taken on day 0 of AZD1222 vaccination. The CDR3 nucleotides are TGTGCCAGCAGACCCCTAGGAAGCCTTGGCGGGTATGGCTACACCTTC. It yields the protein CASRPLGSLGGYGYTF.